The clone carrying this T cell receptor (beta chain) was seen many times. Its antigen remains unidentified. In TCRdb, the reads were re-called with MiXCR into one record per CDR3 protein. The table lists about 180,000 distinct CDR3 sequences, approximately 17% of them singletons. Between the trimmed V and J ends, which lost 5 bases and 0 bases, there was a span of 22 bases. Germline lookup yields CDR1 SGHVS and CDR2 FNYEAQ. This CDR3 region has 18 residues. The entry originates in a study of T cell repertoires in cytomegalovirus infection. Notes on the study in general: Individuals carrying CMV plus the relevant HLA were identified by cumulative frequency of public TCR beta families.

The J gene is TRBJ1-1, the V gene TRBV7-6; tentative D call: TRBD1 (5 bases). The origin of this receptor is a human donor in good health (CMV status not recorded). Some clones in this sample may be carry-over from other donors' samples. The sample was CD8+ T cells from PBMCs. The CDR3 protein is CASSPLGSDSSMNTEAFF. DNA of the CDR3: TGTGCCAGCAGCCCCCTGGGTAGTGACAGTTCCATGAACACTGAAGCTTTCTTT.